This T cell receptor beta chain was documented in a study of cytomegalovirus exposure and HLA in healthy donors. Study-wide results and limits: Accurate prediction of most subjects' HLA-A and HLA-B alleles from TCR beta sequences was reported. Common viral pathogens seemed to be connected with several of the most significant clusters, according to a later analysis. According to a later analysis, most TCR beta chains associated with CMV appeared HLA-restricted.

The CDR3 extends over 18 amino acids. V dropped 11 bases and J dropped 3; count of bases not matched to a gene: 22. CDR1 is SEHNR, CDR2 FQNEAQ, per germline (reference sequence). The PCR employed 60 Vbeta primers together with 13 Jbeta primers. The method was immunoSEQ multiplex PCR; TCRdb's version includes in-frame clones alone and lacks a portion of them. The table has 100,000 to 150,000 clones, 81% seen once. As concerns this clone: What it recognizes is unknown.

The genes are TRBV7-9 and TRBJ2-5; TRBD1 aligns across 9 bases. This sequence originates from a man in his late teens or twenties in good health and CMV-seronegative. The sample taken for sequencing was PBMCs. The CDR3: CAQGRGHPGQGAKETQYF. Written as DNA, the CDR3 is TGTGCCCAGGGGCGGGGGCACCCGGGACAGGGAGCGAAAGAGACCCAGTACTTC.